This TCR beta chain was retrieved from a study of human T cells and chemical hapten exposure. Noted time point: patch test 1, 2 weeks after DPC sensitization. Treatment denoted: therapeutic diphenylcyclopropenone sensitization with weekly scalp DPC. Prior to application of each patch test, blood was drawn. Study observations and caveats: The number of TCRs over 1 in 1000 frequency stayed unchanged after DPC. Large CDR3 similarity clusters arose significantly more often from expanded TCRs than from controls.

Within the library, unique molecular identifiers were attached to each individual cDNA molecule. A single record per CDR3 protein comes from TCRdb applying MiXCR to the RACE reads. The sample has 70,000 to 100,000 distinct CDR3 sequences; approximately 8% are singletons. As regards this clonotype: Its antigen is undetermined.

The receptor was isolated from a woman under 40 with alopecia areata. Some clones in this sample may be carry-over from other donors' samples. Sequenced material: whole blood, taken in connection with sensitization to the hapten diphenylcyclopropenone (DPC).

CDR3 bases: TGCAGTGCTAGAGATCGCACTTCCAACACAGATACGCAGTATTTT. It is translated as CSARDRTSNTDTQYF. This sequence joins TRBV20-1 and TRBJ2-3; no definite D call. Germline CDR1 reads DFQATT; CDR2 reads SNEGSKA (reference sequence). The CDR3 sequence is 15 residues long. V lost 0 bases and J lost 2, with 12 bases in between.